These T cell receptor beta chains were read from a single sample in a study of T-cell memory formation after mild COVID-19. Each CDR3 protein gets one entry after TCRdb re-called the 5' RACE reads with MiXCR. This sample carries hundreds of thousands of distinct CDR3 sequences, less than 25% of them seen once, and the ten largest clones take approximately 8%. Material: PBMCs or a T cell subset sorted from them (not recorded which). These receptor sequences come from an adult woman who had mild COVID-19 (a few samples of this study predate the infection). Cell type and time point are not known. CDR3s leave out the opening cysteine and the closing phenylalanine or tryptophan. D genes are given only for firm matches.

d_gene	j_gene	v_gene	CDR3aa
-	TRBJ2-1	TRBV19	ASSKGYNEQF
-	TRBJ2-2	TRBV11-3	ASSLGAGEKDTGELF
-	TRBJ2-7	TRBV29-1	SVEIPESYEQY
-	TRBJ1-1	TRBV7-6	ASRLSIGINTEAF
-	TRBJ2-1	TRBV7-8	ASSLIAGINEQF
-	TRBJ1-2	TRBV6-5	ASRPRRYYGYT
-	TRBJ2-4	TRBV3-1	ASSHGLAKNIQY
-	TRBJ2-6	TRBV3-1	ASSQLGSGANVLT
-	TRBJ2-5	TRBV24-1	ATSDFIQGEETQY
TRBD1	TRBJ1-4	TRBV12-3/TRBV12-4	ASSSRQGADEKLF
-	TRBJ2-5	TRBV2	AISTPGGGETQY
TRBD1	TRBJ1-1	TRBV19	ATQDRGAGTEAF
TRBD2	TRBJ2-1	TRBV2	ASSGLSGVRGNEQF
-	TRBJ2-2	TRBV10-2	ASSGGPQTPNTGELF
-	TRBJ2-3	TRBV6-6	ASTPLPHRMGTDTQY
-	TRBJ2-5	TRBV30	AWSTGAGGRETQY
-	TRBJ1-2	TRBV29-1	SVALGGNYGYT
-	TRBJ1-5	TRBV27	ASRGGGLSNQPQH
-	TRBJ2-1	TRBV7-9	ASSLVHNDEQF
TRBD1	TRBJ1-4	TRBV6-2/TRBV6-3	ASRRTGTNEKLF
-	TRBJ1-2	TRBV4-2	ASSQEARRGTLYGYT
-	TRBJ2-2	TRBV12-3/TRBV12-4	ASSLKVGNTGELF
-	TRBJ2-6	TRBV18	ASSPRRDSGANVLT
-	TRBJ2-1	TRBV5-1	ASRRRAREDNEQF
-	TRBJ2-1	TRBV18	ASSSPNYNEQF
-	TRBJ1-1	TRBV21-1	ASRKGNGVRDTEAF
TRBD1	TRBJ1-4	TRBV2	ASRGQGGEKLF
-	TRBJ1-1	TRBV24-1	ATSDPGGFEAF
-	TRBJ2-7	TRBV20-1	SARSGGPSYEQY
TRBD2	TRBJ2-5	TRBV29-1	SGGTSQETQY
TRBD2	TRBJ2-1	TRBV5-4	ASSAGTKNNEQF
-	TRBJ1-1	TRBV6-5	ASSYSTSGLSEAF
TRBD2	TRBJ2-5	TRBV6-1	ASSELRGGRETQY
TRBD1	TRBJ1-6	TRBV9	ASSSQPGQGSSPLH
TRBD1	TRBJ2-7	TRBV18	ASSPLGQGDYEQY
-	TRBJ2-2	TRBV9	ASSVDGSFTGELF
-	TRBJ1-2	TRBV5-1	ASSPLGYGYT
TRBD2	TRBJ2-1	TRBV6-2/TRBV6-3	ASSLPTSGENEQF
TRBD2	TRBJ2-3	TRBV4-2	ASSQDGGVTDTQY
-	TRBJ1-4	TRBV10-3	AISEQANEKLF
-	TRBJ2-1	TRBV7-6	ASSGWGRHPSSYNEQF
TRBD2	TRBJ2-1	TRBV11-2	ASRRGLAGPYNEQF
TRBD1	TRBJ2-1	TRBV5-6	ASSGGTGRNEQF
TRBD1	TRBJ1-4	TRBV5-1	ASSPPGQPNEKLF
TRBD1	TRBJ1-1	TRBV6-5	ASGRQGRGEAF
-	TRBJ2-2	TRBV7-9	ASSLAPLGGELF
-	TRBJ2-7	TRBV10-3	AISDRANSGYEQY
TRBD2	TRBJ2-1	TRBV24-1	ATSDLMTSGSRNEQF
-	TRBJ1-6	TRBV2	ASTTDPRANSPLH
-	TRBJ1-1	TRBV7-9	ASSLEGRKAF
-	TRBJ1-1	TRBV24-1	ATSRTENTEAF
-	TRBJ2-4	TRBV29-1	SVGEPGFENIQY
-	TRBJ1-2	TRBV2	ASSVDGLYGYT
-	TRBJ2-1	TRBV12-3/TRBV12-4	ASSPYHEQF
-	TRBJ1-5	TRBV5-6	ASSLASGSSNQPQH
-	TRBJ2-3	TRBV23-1	ASVGEITQY
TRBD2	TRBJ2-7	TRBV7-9	ASSLPTSGIFIGQY
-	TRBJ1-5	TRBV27	ASSLSFDGKSNQPQH
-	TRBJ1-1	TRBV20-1	SAKRQIEAF
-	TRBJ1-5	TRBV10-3	AISESGDNQPQH